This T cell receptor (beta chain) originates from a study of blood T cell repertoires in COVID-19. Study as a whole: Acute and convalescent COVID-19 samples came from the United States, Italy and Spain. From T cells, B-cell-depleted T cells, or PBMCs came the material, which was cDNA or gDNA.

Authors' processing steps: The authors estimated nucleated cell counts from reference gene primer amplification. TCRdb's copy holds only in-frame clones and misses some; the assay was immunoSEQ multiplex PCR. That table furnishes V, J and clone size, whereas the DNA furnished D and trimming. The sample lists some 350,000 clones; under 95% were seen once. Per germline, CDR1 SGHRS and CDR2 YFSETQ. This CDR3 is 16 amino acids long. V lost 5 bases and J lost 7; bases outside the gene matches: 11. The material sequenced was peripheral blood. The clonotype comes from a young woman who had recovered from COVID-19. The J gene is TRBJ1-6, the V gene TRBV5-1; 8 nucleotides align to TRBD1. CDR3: CASREPGQAGNSPLHF. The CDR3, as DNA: TGCGCCAGCAGGGAACCGGGACAGGCTGGGAATTCACCCCTCCACTTT.